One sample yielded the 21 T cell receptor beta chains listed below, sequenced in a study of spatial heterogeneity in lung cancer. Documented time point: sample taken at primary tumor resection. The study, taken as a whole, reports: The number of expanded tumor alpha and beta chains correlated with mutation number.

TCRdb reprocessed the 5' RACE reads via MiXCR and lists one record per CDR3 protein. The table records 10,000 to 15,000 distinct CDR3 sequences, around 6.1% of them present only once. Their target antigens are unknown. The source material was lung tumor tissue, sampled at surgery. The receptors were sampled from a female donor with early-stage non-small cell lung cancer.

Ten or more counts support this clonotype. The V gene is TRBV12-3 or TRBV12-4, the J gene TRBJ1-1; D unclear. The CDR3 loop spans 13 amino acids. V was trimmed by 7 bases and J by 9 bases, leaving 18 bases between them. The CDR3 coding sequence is TGTGCCAGCACCCCCCGTCTTAGGTCTAAAGCTTTCTTT. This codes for CASTPRLRSKAFF.

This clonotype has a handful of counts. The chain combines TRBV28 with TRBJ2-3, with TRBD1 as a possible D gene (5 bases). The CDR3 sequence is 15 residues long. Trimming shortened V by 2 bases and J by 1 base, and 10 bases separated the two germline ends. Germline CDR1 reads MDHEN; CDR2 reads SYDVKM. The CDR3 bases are TGTGCCAGCAGTTTAGGGGTCAGGGGCACAGATACGCAGTATTTT. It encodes CASSLGVRGTDTQYF.

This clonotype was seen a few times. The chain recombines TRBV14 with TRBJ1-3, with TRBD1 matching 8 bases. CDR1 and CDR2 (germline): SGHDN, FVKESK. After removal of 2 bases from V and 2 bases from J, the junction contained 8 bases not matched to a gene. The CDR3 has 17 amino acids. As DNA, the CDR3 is TGTGCCAGCAGCCAACTTGGACAGGGCCGAACTGGAAACACCATATATTTT. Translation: CASSQLGQGRTGNTIYF.

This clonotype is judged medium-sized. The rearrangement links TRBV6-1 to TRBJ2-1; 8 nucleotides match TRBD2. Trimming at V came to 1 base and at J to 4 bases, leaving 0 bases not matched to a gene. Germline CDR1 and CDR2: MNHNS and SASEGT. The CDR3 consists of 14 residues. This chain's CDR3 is CASSEVAGYNEQFF. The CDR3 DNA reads TGTGCCAGCAGTGAAGTAGCGGGGTACAATGAGCAGTTCTTC.

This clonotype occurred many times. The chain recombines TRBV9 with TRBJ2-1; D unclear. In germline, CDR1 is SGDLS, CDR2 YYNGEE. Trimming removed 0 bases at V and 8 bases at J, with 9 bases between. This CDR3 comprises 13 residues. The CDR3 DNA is TGTGCCAGCAGCGTAGATGGAAACCATGAGCAGTTCTTC. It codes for CASSVDGNHEQFF. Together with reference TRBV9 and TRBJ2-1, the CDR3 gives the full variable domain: DSGVTQTPKHLITATGQRVTLRCSPRSGDLSVYWYQQSLDQGLQFLIQYYNGEERAKGNILERFSAQQFPDLHSELNLSSLELGDSALYFCASSVDGNHEQFFGPGTRLTVL.

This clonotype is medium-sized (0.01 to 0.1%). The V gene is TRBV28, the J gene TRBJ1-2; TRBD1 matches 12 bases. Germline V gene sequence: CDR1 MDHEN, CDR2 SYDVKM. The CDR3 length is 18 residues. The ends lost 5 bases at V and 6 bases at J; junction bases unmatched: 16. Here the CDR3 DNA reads TGTGCCAGCAGTGCGCCCCTAATTGGGACAGGGGGCGCCCATGGCTACACCTTC. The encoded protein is CASSAPLIGTGGAHGYTF.

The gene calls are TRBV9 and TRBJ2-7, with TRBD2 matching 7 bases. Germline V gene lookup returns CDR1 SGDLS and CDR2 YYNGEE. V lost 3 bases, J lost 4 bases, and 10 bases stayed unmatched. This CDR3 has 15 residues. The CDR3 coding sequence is TGTGCCAGCAGCGCCCGCGGGAGACTTTTTTACGAGCAGTACTTC. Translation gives CASSARGRLFYEQYF.

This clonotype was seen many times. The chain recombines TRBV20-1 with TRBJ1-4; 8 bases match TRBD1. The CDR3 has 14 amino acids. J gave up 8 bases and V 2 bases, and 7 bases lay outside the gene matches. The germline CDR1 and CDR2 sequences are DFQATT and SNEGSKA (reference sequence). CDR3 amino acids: CSARPGTGGEKLFF. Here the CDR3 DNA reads TGCAGTGCTAGACCCGGGACAGGCGGAGAAAAACTGTTTTTT.

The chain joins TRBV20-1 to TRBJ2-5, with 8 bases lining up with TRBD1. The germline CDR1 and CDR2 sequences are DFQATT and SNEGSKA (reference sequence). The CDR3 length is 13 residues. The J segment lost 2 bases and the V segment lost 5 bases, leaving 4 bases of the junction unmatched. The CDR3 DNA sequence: TGCAGTGCTTCAGGGGGCGCACAAGAGACCCAGTACTTC. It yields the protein CSASGGAQETQYF.

The chain's CDR3 is CASSHPGDGQETQYF. The CDR3 DNA reads as TGTGCCAGCAGCCACCCTGGAGACGGCCAAGAGACCCAGTACTTC. V is TRBV4-2 and J is TRBJ2-5; D not resolved. Germline lookup yields CDR1 LGHNA and CDR2 YNFKEQ. V lost 3 bases and J lost 1, with 12 bases in between. There are 15 residues in the CDR3.

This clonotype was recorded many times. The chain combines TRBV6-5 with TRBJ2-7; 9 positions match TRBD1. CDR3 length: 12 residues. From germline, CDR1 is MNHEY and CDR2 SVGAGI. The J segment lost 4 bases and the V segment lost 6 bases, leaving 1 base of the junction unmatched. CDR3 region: CASRDRGYEQYF. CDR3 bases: TGTGCCAGCAGGGACAGGGGATACGAGCAGTACTTC.

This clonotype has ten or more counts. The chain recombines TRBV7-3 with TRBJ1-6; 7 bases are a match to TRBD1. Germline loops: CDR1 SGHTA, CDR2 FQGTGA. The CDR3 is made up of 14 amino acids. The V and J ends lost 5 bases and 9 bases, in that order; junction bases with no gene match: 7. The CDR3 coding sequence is TGTGCCAGCAGCCGACAGGGTGGAGTTTCACCCCTCCACTTT. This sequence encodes CASSRQGGVSPLHF.

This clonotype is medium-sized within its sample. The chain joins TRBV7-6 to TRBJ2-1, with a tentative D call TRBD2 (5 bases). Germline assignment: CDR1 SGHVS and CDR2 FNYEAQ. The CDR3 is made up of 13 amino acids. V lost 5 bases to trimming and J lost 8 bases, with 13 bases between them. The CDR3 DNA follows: TGTGCCAGCAGCATCCCAAGCGGCGATGAGCAGTTCTTC. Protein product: CASSIPSGDEQFF.

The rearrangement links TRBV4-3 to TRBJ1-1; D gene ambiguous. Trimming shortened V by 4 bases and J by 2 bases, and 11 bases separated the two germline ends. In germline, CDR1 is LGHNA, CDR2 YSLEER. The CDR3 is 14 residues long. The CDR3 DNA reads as TGCGCCAGCAGCCGTCAGGTGAGAAACACTGAAGCTTTCTTT. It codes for CASSRQVRNTEAFF.

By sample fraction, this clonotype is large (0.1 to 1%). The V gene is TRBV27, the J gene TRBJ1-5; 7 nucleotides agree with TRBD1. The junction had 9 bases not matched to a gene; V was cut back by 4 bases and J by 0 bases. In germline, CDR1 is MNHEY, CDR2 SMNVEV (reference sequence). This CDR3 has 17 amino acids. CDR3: CASSSRDSVYSNQPQHF. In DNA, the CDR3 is TGTGCCAGCAGTTCCAGGGACAGCGTCTATAGCAATCAGCCCCAGCATTTT.

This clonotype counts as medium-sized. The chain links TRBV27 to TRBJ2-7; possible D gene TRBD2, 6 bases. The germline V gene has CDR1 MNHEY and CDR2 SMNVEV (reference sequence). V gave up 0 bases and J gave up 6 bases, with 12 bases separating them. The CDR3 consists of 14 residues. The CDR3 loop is CASSLSGSSGEQYF. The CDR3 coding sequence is TGTGCCAGCAGTTTATCCGGGAGCTCTGGCGAGCAGTACTTC.

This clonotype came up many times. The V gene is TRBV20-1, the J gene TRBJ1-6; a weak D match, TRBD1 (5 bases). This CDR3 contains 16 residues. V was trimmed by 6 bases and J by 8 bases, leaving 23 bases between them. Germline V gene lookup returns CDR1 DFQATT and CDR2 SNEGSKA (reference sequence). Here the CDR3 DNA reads TGCAGTGCACCGCCACCTTGGGGGGAAGGTGATTCACCCCTCCACTTT. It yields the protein CSAPPPWGEGDSPLHF.

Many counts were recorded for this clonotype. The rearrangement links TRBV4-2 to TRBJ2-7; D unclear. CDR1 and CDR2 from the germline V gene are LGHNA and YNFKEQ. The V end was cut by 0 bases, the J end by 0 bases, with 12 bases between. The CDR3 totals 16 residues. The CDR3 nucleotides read TGTGCCAGCAGCCAAGATACCGCGACGGCCTCCTACGAGCAGTACTTC. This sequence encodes CASSQDTATASYEQYF.

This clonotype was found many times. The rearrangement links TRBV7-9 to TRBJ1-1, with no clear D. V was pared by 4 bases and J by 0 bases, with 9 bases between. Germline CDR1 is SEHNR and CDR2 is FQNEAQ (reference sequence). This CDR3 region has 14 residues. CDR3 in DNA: TGTGCCAGCAGCTGGAGCAGGATGAACACTGAAGCTTTCTTT. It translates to CASSWSRMNTEAFF.

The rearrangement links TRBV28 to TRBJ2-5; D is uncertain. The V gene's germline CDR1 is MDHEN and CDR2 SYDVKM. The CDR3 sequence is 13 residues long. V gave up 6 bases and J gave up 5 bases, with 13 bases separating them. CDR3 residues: CASSPLTLETQYF. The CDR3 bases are TGTGCCAGCAGCCCTCTAACCCTGGAGACCCAGTACTTC.

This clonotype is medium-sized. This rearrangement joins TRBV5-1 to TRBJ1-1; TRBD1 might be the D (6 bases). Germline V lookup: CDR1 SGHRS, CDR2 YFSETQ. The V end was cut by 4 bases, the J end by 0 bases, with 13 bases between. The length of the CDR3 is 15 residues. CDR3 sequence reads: CASSPWAGVNTEAFF. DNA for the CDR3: TGCGCCAGCAGCCCCTGGGCAGGGGTGAACACTGAAGCTTTCTTT.